This T cell receptor beta chain was found in a study of beta chain features in type 1 diabetes. The overall study: Healthy donors resembled patients in age, gender and cell yields. Whole-study results and caveats: Type 1 diabetes patients had TCRB CDR3s that were shorter (moderately but significantly so) in all four CD4+ subsets.

cDNA synthesis used the whole RNA isolate, giving expressed TCRB sequences. Produced via immunoSEQ multiplex PCR; TCRdb's table is partial and in-frame only. Of around 20,000 clones in the sample, roughly 69% were seen once. This clone was counted once. Antigen: not known. V lost 4 bases, J lost 2 bases, and 5 bases lay in between. The CDR3 length is 12 residues. CDR1 and CDR2 (germline): SNHLY, FYNNEI. The sequence was collected from a man aged 18 to 29 with type 1 diabetes. The chain couples TRBV2 to TRBJ1-1; D gene unclear. The sequencing input was Tregs from blood. Written as DNA, the CDR3 is TGTGCCAGCAGTGTGGGCAACACTGAAGCTTTCTTT. Amino acids: CASSVGNTEAFF.